This entry is about one T cell receptor (beta chain). As yet, its antigen is unknown. Hyperthyroidism had been newly diagnosed in patients aged 18 to 65, and its duration was under 2 months. Patients having uncontrolled infection, another autoimmune disease, pregnancy or lactation were not included. The data are from a study of T cells in Graves' hyperthyroidism and ophthalmopathy. Findings of the study overall: Most clonotypes expanded in the thyroid (above 0.001) were also present in blood.

TCR beta CDR3 region amplification was performed from RNA transcripts. Researchers ran a first-round RT-PCR on the TCR CDR3 using the HTBI primer set. One entry per CDR3 protein, called by TCRdb with MiXCR from the multiplex PCR reads. The sample lists over 650,000 distinct CDR3 sequences, around 15% occurring once. This sequence originates from a man between 18 and 29 years old with Graves' hyperthyroidism. The sample was blood.

The CDR3 DNA follows: TGTGCCAGTACCCCTGGGGTTGAAGCTTTCTTT. As protein: CASTPGVEAFF. The chain couples TRBV19 to TRBJ1-1, with no clear D. CDR1 LNHDA and CDR2 SQIVND come from the germline V gene (reference sequence). V shed 7 bases and J shed 7 bases, with 10 bases lying between them. This CDR3 has 11 amino acids.